This TCR beta chain emerged from a study of kidney transplant recipient with SARS-CoV-2 infection (dated by TCRdb to about 2021). Instrument used: Illumina MiSeq. Profiling of the peripheral T cell repertoire targeted human TCRbeta genes. As for how the authors treated the data: To account for variability over time, differences in clonotype abundance were tested using beta-binomial modelling. Expanded clonotypes were checked against the ImmuneCODE reference database of SARS-CoV-2-associated TCRs and mapped to regions of the viral genome. Additional repertoire analyses examined TRBV gene usage, CDR3 length, CDR3 amino acid overlap between time points, distributions of clonotype abundance, and Jaccard similarity. TCRdb handled the public reads itself, with Q25 trimming in fastp and clone calling in MiXCR, and kept productive beta chains. One record per CDR3 amino acid sequence lists the most common genes and DNA. It is TCRdb's table, rather than the study itself, that gives the V and J calls and clone size. This sample has about 250,000 distinct CDR3 sequences in its table, and about 30% of those were observed once. The top ten hold roughly 7% of the sample.

Turning to this clonotype: No cognate antigen has been identified for it. At one of its ends the junction is not consistent with the germline gene, which may arise from a read error.

What the time point label conveys for this sample: pre-pandemic baseline sample and day 111 after first positive SARS-CoV-2 test. The CDR3 contains 18 residues, cysteine and phenylalanine counted. Solely the CDR3 DNA is kept, with 54 bases framed from the first base. The germline V gene (reference sequence) provides CDR1 LGHDT and CDR2 YNNKEL. The V gene is TRBV3-1 and the J gene is TRBJ2-2; the D gene remains uncertain. The sequence was collected from a young adult male patient who had COVID-19 and was a kidney transplant recipient. After a transplant, some T cells may be of graft donor origin. The sample here was a blood sample, taken at baseline and around day 110 from a kidney transplant recipient. The CDR3 reads as follows: CAGSSCAPISGLTGELFF. At the DNA level, the sequence is TGTGCCGGCAGCTCCTGCGCTCCCATTTCAGGCTTGACCGGGGAGCTGTTTTTT.